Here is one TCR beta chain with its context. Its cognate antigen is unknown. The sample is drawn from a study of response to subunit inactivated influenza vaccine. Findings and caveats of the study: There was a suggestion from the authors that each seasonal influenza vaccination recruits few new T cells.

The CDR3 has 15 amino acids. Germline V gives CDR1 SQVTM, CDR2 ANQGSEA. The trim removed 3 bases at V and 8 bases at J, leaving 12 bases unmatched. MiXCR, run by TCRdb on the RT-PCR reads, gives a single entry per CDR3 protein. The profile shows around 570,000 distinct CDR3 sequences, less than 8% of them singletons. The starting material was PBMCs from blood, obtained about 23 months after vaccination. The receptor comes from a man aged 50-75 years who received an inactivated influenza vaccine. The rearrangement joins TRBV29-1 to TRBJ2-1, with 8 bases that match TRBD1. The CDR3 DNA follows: TGCAGCGTTGATCACAGGGGGACGGGAGTGGATGAGCAGTTCTTC. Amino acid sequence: CSVDHRGTGVDEQFF.